These T cell receptor beta chains were read from a single sample in a study of T cell responses to AZD1222 COVID-19 vaccine. Clones were read by immunoSEQ multiplex PCR, and TCRdb kept only the in-frame ones, dropping some. The table lists about 260,000 clones, approximately 93% of them singletons. The sequencing used peripheral blood, collected on day 0 of AZD1222 vaccination. Receptors originate from an adult in good health. Both conserved end residues are part of each CDR3. Fields, in order: clone size, V gene, D gene, J gene, CDR3 protein, CDR3 DNA. A D gene is named only where the DNA matches it firmly. Only some rows state a clone size, as once, few, many or a class for expanded clones.

abundance: -
v_gene: TRBV7-8
d_gene: -
j_gene: TRBJ1-6
CDR3aa: CASSALIGSSPLHF
CDR3nt: TGTGCCAGCAGCGCACTAATCGGGAGTTCACCCCTCCACTTT

abundance: -
v_gene: TRBV19
d_gene: -
j_gene: TRBJ1-1
CDR3aa: CASSIGKGSEAFF
CDR3nt: TGTGCCAGTAGTATCGGGAAAGGCAGTGAAGCTTTCTTT

abundance: -
v_gene: TRBV7-8
d_gene: -
j_gene: TRBJ1-1
CDR3aa: CASSLGTMNTEAFF
CDR3nt: TGTGCCAGCAGCTTGGGGACGATGAACACTGAAGCTTTCTTT

abundance: -
v_gene: TRBV19
d_gene: -
j_gene: TRBJ1-1
CDR3aa: CASSINGGNTEAFF
CDR3nt: TGTGCCAGTAGTATCAACGGGGGTAACACTGAAGCTTTCTTT

abundance: -
v_gene: TRBV7-9
d_gene: -
j_gene: TRBJ2-1
CDR3aa: CASSLGEVSYNEQFF
CDR3nt: TGTGCCAGCAGCTTAGGAGAAGTCTCCTACAATGAGCAGTTCTTC

abundance: -
v_gene: TRBV7-2
d_gene: -
j_gene: TRBJ2-7
CDR3aa: CASSLDLGTSYEQYF
CDR3nt: TGTGCCAGCAGCTTAGATTTGGGTACCTCCTACGAGCAGTACTTC

abundance: -
v_gene: TRBV5-1
d_gene: TRBD2
j_gene: TRBJ2-2
CDR3aa: CASSYIAGNTGELFF
CDR3nt: TGCGCCAGCAGCTACATAGCGGGGAACACCGGGGAGCTGTTTTTT

abundance: -
v_gene: TRBV27
d_gene: -
j_gene: TRBJ2-3
CDR3aa: CASSLGMTSTDTQYF
CDR3nt: TGTGCCAGCAGTTTGGGGATGACTAGCACAGATACGCAGTATTTT

abundance: once
v_gene: TRBV19
d_gene: -
j_gene: TRBJ1-6
CDR3aa: CASSMKGRVNSPLHF
CDR3nt: TGTGCCAGTAGTATGAAGGGCAGGGTGAATTCACCCCTCCACTTT

abundance: -
v_gene: TRBV5-5
d_gene: TRBD2
j_gene: TRBJ2-2
CDR3aa: CASSLVGTASGRVGTGELFF
CDR3nt: TGTGCCAGCAGCTTGGTAGGAACGGCTAGCGGGAGGGTCGGGACCGGGGAGCTGTTTTTT

abundance: -
v_gene: TRBV19
d_gene: TRBD2
j_gene: TRBJ2-3
CDR3aa: CASGRGGAAGDTQYF
CDR3nt: TGTGCCAGTGGACGGGGAGGGGCAGCCGGCGATACGCAGTATTTT

abundance: -
v_gene: TRBV7-9
d_gene: TRBD2
j_gene: TRBJ2-7
CDR3aa: CATRPTSGREEQYF
CDR3nt: TGTGCCACCCGGCCGACTAGCGGGAGGGAAGAGCAGTACTTC

abundance: -
v_gene: TRBV2
d_gene: -
j_gene: TRBJ2-1
CDR3aa: CASSAYNEQFF
CDR3nt: TGTGCCAGCAGTGCTTACAATGAGCAGTTCTTC

abundance: -
v_gene: TRBV4-3
d_gene: TRBD1
j_gene: TRBJ1-2
CDR3aa: CASSQERTGYGYTF
CDR3nt: TGCGCCAGCAGCCAAGAACGGACAGGCTATGGCTACACCTTC

abundance: -
v_gene: TRBV12-3/TRBV12-4
d_gene: -
j_gene: TRBJ1-1
CDR3aa: CASSQGINTEAFF
CDR3nt: TGTGCCAGCAGTCAGGGGATAAACACTGAAGCTTTCTTT

abundance: once
v_gene: TRBV9
d_gene: -
j_gene: TRBJ1-4
CDR3aa: CASSVSSSLGEKLFF
CDR3nt: TGTGCCAGCAGCGTGTCCAGTTCGCTCGGTGAAAAACTGTTTTTT

abundance: few
v_gene: TRBV5-4
d_gene: TRBD1
j_gene: TRBJ1-2
CDR3aa: CASSSDRGFYGYTF
CDR3nt: TGTGCCAGCAGCTCGGACAGGGGCTTCTATGGCTACACCTTC

abundance: once
v_gene: TRBV5-6
d_gene: TRBD1
j_gene: TRBJ2-7
CDR3aa: CASRITGGEQYF
CDR3nt: TGTGCCAGCAGAATCACAGGGGGCGAGCAGTACTTC

abundance: once
v_gene: TRBV28
d_gene: -
j_gene: TRBJ1-6
CDR3aa: CASRTGVRRGLNSPLHF
CDR3nt: TGTGCCAGCAGGACGGGCGTCCGGAGGGGCCTCAATTCACCCCTCCACTTT

abundance: once
v_gene: TRBV7-2
d_gene: -
j_gene: TRBJ1-3
CDR3aa: CASSLAFLRNTIYF
CDR3nt: TGTGCCAGCAGCTTAGCGTTCCTAAGAAACACCATATATTTT

abundance: -
v_gene: TRBV3-1/TRBV3-2
d_gene: -
j_gene: TRBJ1-4
CDR3aa: CASSQGGRTGELFF
CDR3nt: TGTGCCAGCAGCCAGGGAGGGAGGACCGGGGAACTGTTTTTT

abundance: -
v_gene: TRBV2
d_gene: -
j_gene: TRBJ1-1
CDR3aa: CAGPKGNTEAFF
CDR3nt: TGTGCCGGTCCTAAGGGGAACACTGAAGCTTTCTTT

abundance: -
v_gene: TRBV7-2
d_gene: -
j_gene: TRBJ2-5
CDR3aa: CASSLARVKETQYF
CDR3nt: TGTGCCAGCAGCTTAGCGCGGGTAAAAGAGACCCAGTACTTC

abundance: -
v_gene: TRBV10-3
d_gene: -
j_gene: TRBJ2-1
CDR3aa: CASQSGTQYNEQFF
CDR3nt: TGTGCCTCCCAATCCGGGACTCAATACAATGAGCAGTTCTTC

abundance: -
v_gene: TRBV13
d_gene: TRBD2
j_gene: TRBJ2-5
CDR3aa: CASSLGRDSGGETQYF
CDR3nt: TGTGCCAGCAGCTTAGGCCGTGATAGCGGGGGAGAGACCCAGTACTTC

abundance: -
v_gene: TRBV4-3
d_gene: -
j_gene: TRBJ2-1
CDR3aa: CASSQESGYNEQFF
CDR3nt: TGCGCCAGCAGCCAAGAGTCGGGCTACAATGAGCAGTTCTTC

abundance: -
v_gene: TRBV2
d_gene: -
j_gene: TRBJ2-1
CDR3aa: CASSGTRGASEQFF
CDR3nt: TGTGCCAGCAGTGGTACAAGGGGGGCGAGCGAGCAGTTCTTC

abundance: -
v_gene: TRBV2
d_gene: -
j_gene: TRBJ1-2
CDR3aa: CASLLGANYGYTF
CDR3nt: TGTGCCAGCCTGCTGGGTGCTAACTATGGCTACACCTTC

abundance: -
v_gene: TRBV3-1/TRBV3-2
d_gene: -
j_gene: TRBJ1-6
CDR3aa: CASSQGGGRGTNSPLHF
CDR3nt: TGTGCCAGCAGCCAAGGGGGGGGGCGAGGGACGAATTCACCCCTCCACTTT

abundance: -
v_gene: TRBV19
d_gene: -
j_gene: TRBJ1-4
CDR3aa: CASKLEPNEKLFF
CDR3nt: TGTGCCAGTAAATTGGAGCCGAATGAAAAACTGTTTTTT

abundance: -
v_gene: TRBV7-3
d_gene: -
j_gene: TRBJ1-1
CDR3aa: CASSLTGQITEAFF
CDR3nt: TGTGCCAGCAGCTTAACCGGACAGATCACTGAAGCTTTCTTT

abundance: -
v_gene: TRBV6-5
d_gene: TRBD1
j_gene: TRBJ2-3
CDR3aa: CASSYLQGATDTQYF
CDR3nt: TGTGCCAGCAGCTACCTACAGGGGGCAACAGATACGCAGTATTTT

abundance: -
v_gene: TRBV6-2/TRBV6-3
d_gene: TRBD2
j_gene: TRBJ2-5
CDR3aa: CASSYSGREEETQYF
CDR3nt: TGTGCCAGCAGTTATAGCGGGAGGGAGGAAGAGACCCAGTACTTC

abundance: -
v_gene: TRBV6-5
d_gene: TRBD1
j_gene: TRBJ1-2
CDR3aa: CASSPQGVDGYTF
CDR3nt: TGTGCCAGCAGCCCCCAGGGGGTCGATGGCTACACCTTC

abundance: -
v_gene: TRBV6-5
d_gene: -
j_gene: TRBJ2-2
CDR3aa: CASSAEPGELFF
CDR3nt: TGTGCCAGCAGCGCGGAGCCCGGGGAGCTGTTTTTT

abundance: -
v_gene: TRBV7-9
d_gene: -
j_gene: TRBJ2-1
CDR3aa: CASSAFLTPFNEQFF
CDR3nt: TGTGCCAGCAGCGCTTTCCTTACCCCCTTTAATGAGCAGTTCTTC

abundance: -
v_gene: TRBV6-5
d_gene: TRBD1
j_gene: TRBJ1-3
CDR3aa: CASSLDRAGNTIYF
CDR3nt: TGTGCCAGCAGTTTGGACAGGGCGGGAAACACCATATATTTT

abundance: -
v_gene: TRBV6-2/TRBV6-3
d_gene: -
j_gene: TRBJ2-1
CDR3aa: CASSPLDEQFF
CDR3nt: TGTGCCAGCAGCCCACTAGATGAGCAGTTCTTC

abundance: -
v_gene: TRBV6-5
d_gene: TRBD1
j_gene: TRBJ2-1
CDR3aa: CASSPGQAQFF
CDR3nt: TGTGCCAGCAGCCCCGGACAGGCGCAGTTCTTC

abundance: -
v_gene: TRBV15
d_gene: TRBD1
j_gene: TRBJ2-6
CDR3aa: CATTDRAGANVLTF
CDR3nt: TGTGCCACCACAGACAGGGCCGGGGCCAACGTCCTGACTTTC

abundance: -
v_gene: TRBV27
d_gene: TRBD2
j_gene: TRBJ2-4
CDR3aa: CASQMAGVGNIQYF
CDR3nt: TGTGCCAGCCAAATGGCGGGGGTGGGAAACATTCAGTACTTC

abundance: -
v_gene: TRBV7-3
d_gene: TRBD1
j_gene: TRBJ2-7
CDR3aa: CASSLGTGASYEQYF
CDR3nt: TGTGCCAGCAGCCTGGGGACAGGGGCTTCATACGAGCAGTACTTC

abundance: -
v_gene: TRBV7-3
d_gene: -
j_gene: TRBJ2-3
CDR3aa: CASSFAGITRDTQYF
CDR3nt: TGTGCCAGCAGCTTTGCTGGGATCACGAGGGATACGCAGTATTTT

abundance: -
v_gene: TRBV21-1
d_gene: -
j_gene: TRBJ2-7
CDR3aa: CASSLRDRGYEQYF
CDR3nt: TGTGCCAGCAGCCTCCGGGACAGGGGTTACGAGCAGTACTTC

abundance: -
v_gene: TRBV5-1
d_gene: -
j_gene: TRBJ1-3
CDR3aa: CASSPWVLGGNTIYF
CDR3nt: TGCGCCAGCAGCCCCTGGGTCCTAGGGGGAAACACCATATATTTT

abundance: -
v_gene: TRBV9
d_gene: -
j_gene: TRBJ2-2
CDR3aa: CASSARQDTGELFF
CDR3nt: TGTGCCAGCAGCGCCCGACAGGACACCGGGGAGCTGTTTTTT

abundance: -
v_gene: TRBV19
d_gene: TRBD1
j_gene: TRBJ2-2
CDR3aa: CASLDRGINGELFF
CDR3nt: TGTGCCAGCCTGGACAGGGGCATTAACGGGGAGCTGTTTTTT

abundance: once
v_gene: TRBV2
d_gene: TRBD1
j_gene: TRBJ1-2
CDR3aa: CASSGGQGQGYTF
CDR3nt: TGTGCCAGCAGTGGGGGACAGGGACAGGGCTACACCTTC

abundance: -
v_gene: TRBV29-1
d_gene: TRBD1
j_gene: TRBJ2-7
CDR3aa: CSVPDRESSYEQYF
CDR3nt: TGCAGCGTGCCGGACAGGGAGAGCTCCTACGAGCAGTACTTC

abundance: -
v_gene: TRBV9
d_gene: -
j_gene: TRBJ2-1
CDR3aa: CASSAGVPSYNEQFF
CDR3nt: TGTGCCAGCAGCGCAGGGGTTCCCTCCTACAATGAGCAGTTCTTC

abundance: -
v_gene: TRBV2
d_gene: TRBD2
j_gene: TRBJ2-3
CDR3aa: CARGGLAGDTDTQYF
CDR3nt: TGTGCCAGGGGCGGGCTAGCGGGCGACACAGATACGCAGTATTTT

abundance: -
v_gene: TRBV27
d_gene: TRBD1
j_gene: TRBJ1-2
CDR3aa: CASSLGQGAGGYTF
CDR3nt: TGTGCCAGCAGTTTGGGACAGGGGGCTGGGGGCTACACCTTC

abundance: -
v_gene: TRBV5-1
d_gene: -
j_gene: TRBJ2-3
CDR3aa: CASSLFILTDTQYF
CDR3nt: TGCGCCAGCAGCTTGTTCATCCTCACAGATACGCAGTATTTT

abundance: -
v_gene: TRBV7-3
d_gene: TRBD1
j_gene: TRBJ2-3
CDR3aa: CASSSDRAGDTQYF
CDR3nt: TGTGCCAGCAGCTCGGACAGGGCAGGAGATACGCAGTATTTT

abundance: few
v_gene: TRBV6-4
d_gene: -
j_gene: TRBJ1-5
CDR3aa: CASSAGRNQPQHF
CDR3nt: TGTGCCAGCAGCGCAGGGAGGAATCAGCCCCAGCATTTT